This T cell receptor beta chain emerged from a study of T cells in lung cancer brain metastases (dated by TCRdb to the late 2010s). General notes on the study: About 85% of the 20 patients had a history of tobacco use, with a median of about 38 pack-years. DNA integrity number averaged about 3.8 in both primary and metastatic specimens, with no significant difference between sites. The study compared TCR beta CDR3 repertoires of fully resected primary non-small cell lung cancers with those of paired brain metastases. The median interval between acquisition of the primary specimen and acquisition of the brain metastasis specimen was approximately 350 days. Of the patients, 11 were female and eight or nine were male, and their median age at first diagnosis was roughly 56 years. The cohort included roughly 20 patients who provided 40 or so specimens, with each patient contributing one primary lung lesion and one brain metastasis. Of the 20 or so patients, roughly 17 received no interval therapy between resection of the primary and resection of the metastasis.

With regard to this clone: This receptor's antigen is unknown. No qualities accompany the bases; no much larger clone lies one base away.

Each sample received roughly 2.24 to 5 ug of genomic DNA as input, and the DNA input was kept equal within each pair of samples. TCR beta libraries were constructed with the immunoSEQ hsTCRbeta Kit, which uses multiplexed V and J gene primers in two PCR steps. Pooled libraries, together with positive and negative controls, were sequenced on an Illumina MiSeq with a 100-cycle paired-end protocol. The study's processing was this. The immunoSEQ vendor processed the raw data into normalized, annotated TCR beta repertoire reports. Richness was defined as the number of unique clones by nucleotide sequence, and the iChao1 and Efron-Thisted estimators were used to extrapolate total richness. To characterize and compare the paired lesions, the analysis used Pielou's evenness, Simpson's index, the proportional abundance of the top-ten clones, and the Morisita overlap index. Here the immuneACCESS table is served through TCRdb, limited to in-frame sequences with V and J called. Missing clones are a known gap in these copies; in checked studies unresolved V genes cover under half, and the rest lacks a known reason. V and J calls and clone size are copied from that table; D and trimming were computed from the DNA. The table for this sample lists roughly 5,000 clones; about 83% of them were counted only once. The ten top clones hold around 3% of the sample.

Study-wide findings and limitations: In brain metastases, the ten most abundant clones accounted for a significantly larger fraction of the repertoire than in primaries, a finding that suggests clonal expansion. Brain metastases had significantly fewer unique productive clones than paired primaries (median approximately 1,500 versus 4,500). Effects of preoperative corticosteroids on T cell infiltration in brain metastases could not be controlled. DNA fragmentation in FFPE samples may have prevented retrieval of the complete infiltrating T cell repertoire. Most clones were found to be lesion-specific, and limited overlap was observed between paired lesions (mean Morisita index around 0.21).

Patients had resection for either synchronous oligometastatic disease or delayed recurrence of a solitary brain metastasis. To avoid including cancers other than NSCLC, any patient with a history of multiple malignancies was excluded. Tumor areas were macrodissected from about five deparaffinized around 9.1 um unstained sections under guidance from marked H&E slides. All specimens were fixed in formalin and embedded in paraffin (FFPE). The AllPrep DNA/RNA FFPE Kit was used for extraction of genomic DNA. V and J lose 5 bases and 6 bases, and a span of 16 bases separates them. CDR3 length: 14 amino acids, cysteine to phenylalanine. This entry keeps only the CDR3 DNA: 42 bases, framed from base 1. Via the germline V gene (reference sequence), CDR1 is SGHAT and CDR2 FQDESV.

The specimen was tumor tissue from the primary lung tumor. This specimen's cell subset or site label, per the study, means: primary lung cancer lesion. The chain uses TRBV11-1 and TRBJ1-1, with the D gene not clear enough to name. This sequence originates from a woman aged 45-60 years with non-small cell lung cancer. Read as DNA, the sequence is TGTGCCAGCAGCCTCCGGGAAAAAACCCCTGAAGCTTTCTTT. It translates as CASSLREKTPEAFF.